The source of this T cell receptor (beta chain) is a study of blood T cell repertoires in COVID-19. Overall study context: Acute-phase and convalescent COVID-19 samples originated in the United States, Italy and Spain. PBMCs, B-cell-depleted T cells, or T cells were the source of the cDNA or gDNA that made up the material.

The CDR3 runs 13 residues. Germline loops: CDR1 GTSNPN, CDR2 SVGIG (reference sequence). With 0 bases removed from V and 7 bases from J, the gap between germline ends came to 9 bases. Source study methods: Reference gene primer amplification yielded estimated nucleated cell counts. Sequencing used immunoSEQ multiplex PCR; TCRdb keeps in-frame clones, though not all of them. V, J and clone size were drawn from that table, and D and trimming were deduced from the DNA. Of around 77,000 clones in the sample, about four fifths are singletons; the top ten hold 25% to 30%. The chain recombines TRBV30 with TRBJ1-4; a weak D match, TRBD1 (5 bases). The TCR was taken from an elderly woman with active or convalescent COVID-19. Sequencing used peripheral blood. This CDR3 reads CAWSVGQGEKLFF. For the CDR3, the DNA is TGTGCCTGGAGTGTAGGGCAGGGTGAAAAACTGTTTTTT.